The 6 T cell receptor beta chains in this list originate from one sample, sequenced in a study of cytomegalovirus exposure and HLA in healthy donors (dated by TCRdb to between 2016 and 2019). Preparation of the library involved the immunoSEQ multiplex PCR assay. For the multiplex PCR, a mixture combining 60 forward primers for TCR Vbeta segments and 13 reverse primers for TCR Jbeta segments was used. This immuneACCESS table, as held by TCRdb, lists in-frame sequences with V and J called but not all clones. Of the missing ones, under half trace to an unresolved V gene in checked studies; the others have no known cause. Recorded for this sample are roughly 110,000 clones; about 70% of them occurred a single time. The ten largest account for approximately 9.4% of the sample. Specimen: PBMCs. The receptors were sampled from a man aged 25-40 years in good health and CMV-seropositive.

The chain couples TRBV28 to TRBJ1-5; a weak D match, TRBD1 (5 bases). There are 15 residues in the CDR3. V lost 3 bases and J 6 bases, leaving 15 bases between the germline ends. The germline V gene has CDR1 MDHEN and CDR2 SYDVKM. The DNA of the CDR3 is TGTGCCAGCAGTTTGGGAACAGGTCTAAGTCAGCCCCAGCATTTT. Translation gives CASSLGTGLSQPQHF.

V and J are TRBV4-2 and TRBJ2-2; tentative D call: TRBD1 (6 bases). The V end was cut by 2 bases, the J end by 1 base, with 8 bases between. This CDR3 has 15 amino acids. The germline V gene has CDR1 LGHNA and CDR2 YNFKEQ. CDR3: CASSQLTGNTGELFF. The CDR3 DNA reads TGTGCCAGCAGCCAACTGACAGGGAACACCGGGGAGCTGTTTTTT.

The chain joins TRBV7-9 to TRBJ2-7, with 8 bases aligning to TRBD1. Germline V CDR1 and CDR2: SEHNR, FQNEAQ (reference sequence). This CDR3 is built from 15 residues. V was pared by 1 base and J by 4 bases, with 6 bases of the junction left unmatched. The CDR3 nucleotides are TGTGCCAGCAGCTTAGATCGGGGACAGGCATACGAGCAGTACGTC. It is translated as CASSLDRGQAYEQYV.

The chain is built from TRBV29-1 and TRBJ2-3; no definite D call. The length of the CDR3 is 12 residues. CDR1 and CDR2 (germline): SQVTM, ANQGSEA. Trimming shortened V by 4 bases and J by 2 bases, and 7 bases separated the two germline ends. DNA of the CDR3: TGCAGCGTTGGTCGAGACACAGATACGCAGTATTTT. Translated, it gives CSVGRDTDTQYF.

V and J are TRBV30 and TRBJ1-1, with TRBD1 identical over 7 bases. This CDR3 contains 12 residues. CDR1 is GTSNPN, CDR2 SVGIG, per germline (reference sequence). The V gene end was trimmed by 3 bases and the J gene end by 10 bases; junction bases not matched to a gene: 8. The CDR3, as DNA: TGTGCCTGGAGCGCAACAGGGGATAGAGCTTTCTTT. Translation: CAWSATGDRAFF.

The rearrangement links TRBV5-1 to TRBJ2-1, with 11 bases matching TRBD2. V dropped 6 bases and J dropped 9; count of bases not matched to a gene: 14. The CDR3 spans 16 residues. Looked up from germline, CDR1 is SGHRS and CDR2 is YFSETQ. CDR3: CASKVLAGGPRSEQFF. In nucleotides, the CDR3 is TGCGCCAGCAAGGTATTAGCGGGAGGGCCGAGAAGTGAGCAGTTCTTC.